The sequence of this T cell receptor beta chain was determined in a study of long-term antiretroviral therapy in people with HIV (dated by TCRdb to the early 2020s). As for the study more broadly: Collection of the earliest samples took place about a decade ahead of the 2015 WHO recommendation for immediate ART, at a time when ART was typically delayed until CD4 counts fell. No cross-contamination during QIAcube processing was seen in test extractions of a monoclonal T-cell line run alongside 30 to 35 polyclonal samples. Whether ART initiation and durable HIV suppression were associated with changes in peripheral blood TRB repertoire composition and diversity was tested in a retrospective serial study. A total of under 250 cryopreserved PBMC samples came from 30 or so adults with confirmed HIV infection and were collected serially over a mean of roughly 6 years (range 1-12). About two fifths of the roughly 30 participants with HIV were female.

The immunoSEQ hsTCRB v3.0 assay was used at survey level resolution to sequence the TRB variable region. TRB sequencing targeted a depth of about 35,000-55,000 T-cell genomes per sample. Pooled TRB libraries were sequenced on an Illumina MiSeq with a v3 150-cycle kit. On the authors' methods: Repertoire analysis ran in R within a reproducible Nextflow workflow covering QC, data transformation and analysis. LymphoSeq2, an R package for AIRR-Seq data exploration, was used to implement custom analyses. Several samples yielding fewer than 5000 total TRB sequences were excluded, leaving more than 150 analyzed HIV repertoires. Among the 188 retained HIV repertoires, 59 were collected before ART initiation and approximately 130 were collected after ART initiation. Repertoires were downsampled to 5000 TRB nucleotide sequences, and summary statistics were averaged over 100 downsampling iterations. The analysis kept only TRB sequences whose CDR3 regions were at least seven amino acids long. A Shannon entropy-derived clonality score and the Gini coefficient were used to measure diversity. In repertoire networks, the top 5000 CDR3 amino acid sequences were linked whenever an edit distance of one separated two sequences. For TRB CDR3 amino acid sequences, GLIPH2 was used to predict antigen specificity groups and MHC restriction. CDR3 amino acid sequences were matched against VDJdb and McPAS-TCR to flag known CMV, EBV, HIV or tissue antigen associations. Pre-ART, post-ART and control groups were compared with Wilcoxon signed-rank tests and Holm-Bonferroni correction. In TCRdb, the immuneACCESS table is reduced to in-frame sequences with V and J assigned. These tables do not hold every clone; where another copy was compared, an unresolved V gene accounts for under half, and the others remain unexplained. V and J calls and clone size are given by that table; D and trimming were obtained from the DNA. Recorded for this sample are 30,000 or so clones; roughly 88% of them occurred a single time. Jointly, the top ten make up roughly 7.6% of the sample.

The CDR3 numbers 12 residues from cysteine through phenylalanine. The DNA shown is the 36-base CDR3, in frame from base 1. V is reduced by 1 base and J by 11 bases, leaving a spacing of 11 bases between them. The germline V gene (reference sequence) gives CDR1 as SEHNR and CDR2 as FQNEAQ. Worth noting for this clone: Its antigen specificity is not known. Base qualities were left out, and no much larger clone turns up one base away.

Participants were included only if at least one PBMC sample before ART initiation and at least two post-ART samples were available. All participants with HIV were treated in the United States of America. Before DNA extraction, cryopreserved samples of about 1-10 million PBMC were thawed and washed. At the time of the earliest PBMC sample, participants with HIV were aged between about 23 and 54 years. Per participant, PBMC samples came from 1-4 timepoints prior to ART initiation and 2-8 timepoints following ART initiation, for a median of 7 samples. For every participant, serial HIV viral load, CD4+ T-cell count, ART history and demographic data were obtained. Using a Qiagen kit on a QIAcube, genomic DNA was extracted from unsorted PBMC, with samples processed in batches of 12. Broader findings and caveats from the paper: Starting ART was linked to a significant rise in TRB diversity, yet even after long-term ART the diversity remained significantly lower than in transplant donor controls. Because cell numbers in pre-ART samples were limited, unsorted PBMC were profiled instead of sorted CD4+ and CD8+ T cells. At every time point, the repertoire was dominated by expanded TRB clones first identified before ART initiation, although this dominance fluctuated and, in many PLHIV, declined after ART. The samples were dated from about 2003 to 2018, and the ART regimens that were used may be less effective than current ART regimens. CDR3 length ranges in HIV repertoires were narrower than in controls, and network structure suggested an antigen-experienced repertoire with only a slight naive shift after ART. Limited PBMC availability meant only the TCR beta chain was sequenced, without alpha chain pairing. Inferences about post-ART repertoire changes are limited because no data were available on ART adherence, viral resistance or therapy changes.

This specimen consisted of unsorted PBMCs, obtained 3 years after starting antiretroviral therapy. Here the chain combines TRBV7-9 and TRBJ1-1, with the D segment identity uncertain. This clonotype originated in a man aged 35-49 years with HIV. Read as DNA, the sequence is TGTGCCAGCAGCTTAGTGGAGGATCGGGCTTTCTTT. This yields the protein CASSLVEDRAFF.